The 31 T cell receptor beta chains listed next were all sequenced from one sample in a study of T-cell reconstitution after alpha-beta-depleted transplantation in children. Unique molecular identifiers were used in preparing the TCRbeta library. TCRdb analysed the PCR reads with MiXCR anew, one entry per CDR3 protein. Seen here are about 580,000 distinct CDR3 sequences, more than 20% observed once, and the top ten hold roughly 13%. Specimen: PBMCs, mostly from graft donor cells, collected 360 days after TCRalphabeta/CD19-depleted stem cell transplant. These receptors all stem from a boy under three years old who had a stem cell transplant for acute myeloid leukemia, so the T cells may come from the graft donor.

This clonotype was counted at least ten times. The chain has TRBV7-3 and TRBJ2-3; D is perhaps TRBD2 (6 bases). CDR3 length: 16 amino acids. Germline V gene sequence: CDR1 SGHTA, CDR2 FQGTGA. Trimming removed 2 bases from V and 0 bases from J, with 12 bases in between. In nucleotides, the CDR3 is TGTGCCAGCAGCTTACTGGGCGGGGCGAGCACAGATACGCAGTATTTT. This encodes CASSLLGGASTDTQYF.

This clonotype occurred a few times. The chain employs TRBV12-3 or TRBV12-4 and TRBJ1-2; 11 positions agree with TRBD1. This CDR3 region has 17 residues. With V trimmed by 5 bases and J by 4 bases, 12 bases remained unmatched. DNA of the CDR3: TGTGCCAGCAGTGGGTTGCCGGGACAGGGGGGCTCCTATGGCTACACCTTC. This codes for CASSGLPGQGGSYGYTF.

This clonotype came up many times. V and J are TRBV7-3 and TRBJ2-3; D uncertain. The CDR3 has 14 residues. Germline CDR1 reads SGHTA; CDR2 reads FQGTGA. V was pared by 2 bases and J by 4 bases, with 10 bases between. CDR3 in DNA: TGTGCCAGCAGCTTATCGCGCTTGGCAGATACGCAGTATTTT. It yields the protein CASSLSRLADTQYF.

In its sample, this clonotype was seen many times. The rearrangement joins TRBV7-2 to TRBJ2-3, with TRBD1 as a possible D gene (5 bases). The ends were cut back, 1 base at V and 2 bases at J, with 10 bases in the middle. The CDR3 is made up of 15 amino acids. The germline V gene encodes CDR1 SGHTA and CDR2 FQGNSA. The CDR3 DNA follows: TGTGCCAGCAGCTTAGGGGGCGGATACACAGATACGCAGTATTTT. This encodes CASSLGGGYTDTQYF.

This clonotype was seen many times. The chain has TRBV7-8 and TRBJ2-3, with D tentatively TRBD1 (6 bases). The CDR3 runs 16 residues. CDR1 and CDR2 from the germline V gene are SGHVS and FQNEAQ. Trimming took off 3 bases at V and 3 bases at J, with 16 bases between the two ends. The CDR3 nucleotides are TGTGCCAGCAGCTTCCCCGCCTGGGGGACAACAGATACGCAGTATTTT. This sequence encodes CASSFPAWGTTDTQYF. Filled out from reference TRBV7-8 and TRBJ2-3, the complete variable domain reads GAGVSQSPRYKVAKRGQDVALRCDPISGHVSLFWYQQALGQGPEFLTYFQNEAQLDKSGLPSDRFFAERPEGSVSTLKIQRTQQEDSAVYLCASSFPAWGTTDTQYFGPGTRLTVL.

This clonotype was seen a few times. Written as DNA, the CDR3 is TGCAGCGTTTTGACAGAAGAGACCCAGTACTTC. Encoded protein: CSVLTEETQYF. The genes are TRBV29-1 and TRBJ2-5; the D gene is possibly TRBD1 (5 bases). The V gene lost 5 bases and the J gene lost 3 bases, with 7 bases spanning the gap. In germline, CDR1 is SQVTM, CDR2 ANQGSEA. The CDR3 totals 11 residues.

This clonotype showed up just a few times. The rearrangement joins TRBV27 to TRBJ2-3; TRBD2 matches 9 bases. This CDR3 contains 15 residues. The germline V gene encodes CDR1 MNHEY and CDR2 SMNVEV (reference sequence). V gave up 0 bases and J gave up 7 bases; unmatched junction bases: 5. The CDR3 sequence: CASSLSRLAENTQYF. CDR3 nucleotides: TGTGCCAGCAGTTTATCCCGACTAGCGGAGAATACGCAGTATTTT.

The chain carries TRBV28 and TRBJ2-5; maybe TRBD1 (5 bases). Trimming removed 3 bases from V and 0 bases from J, with 8 bases in between. Looked up from germline, CDR1 is MDHEN and CDR2 is SYDVKM. This CDR3 comprises 14 residues. In DNA, the CDR3 is TGTGCCAGCAGTTTTCTGACAGACCAAGAGACCCAGTACTTC. Residues: CASSFLTDQETQYF.

This clonotype has more than one count but fewer than ten. This chain uses TRBV29-1 with TRBJ2-5; 8 bases line up with TRBD2. The germline gives CDR1 SQVTM, CDR2 ANQGSEA. J was trimmed by 1 base and V by 8 bases; bases with no gene match: 6. The CDR3 consists of 13 residues. This chain's CDR3 is CSIDTSGQETQYF. CDR3 nucleotide sequence: TGCAGCATAGATACTAGCGGCCAAGAGACCCAGTACTTC.

This clonotype showed up many times. V and J are TRBV6-5 and TRBJ2-3; no reliable D call. Germline assignment: CDR1 MNHEY and CDR2 SVGAGI. CDR3 length equals 10 residues. Trimming pared 6 bases from V and 4 bases from J, leaving 2 bases between. CDR3 coding DNA: TGTGCCAGCAGGGCAGATACGCAGTATTTT. Protein product: CASRADTQYF.

In its sample, this clonotype was seen once. V gene TRBV2 combines with J gene TRBJ1-1, with D possibly being TRBD1 (5 bases). Trimming shortened V by 1 base and J by 3 bases, and 9 bases separated the two germline ends. CDR1 is SNHLY and CDR2 is FYNNEI in the germline V gene. The CDR3 sequence is 14 residues long. DNA of the CDR3: TGTGCCAGCAGTGAAGGTCAGGGATACACTGAAGCTTTCTTT. This gives the protein CASSEGQGYTEAFF.

The chain joins TRBV12-3 or TRBV12-4 to TRBJ1-4; D remains unclear. The V and J ends lost 1 base and 0 bases respectively, with 6 bases between them. The CDR3 has 15 residues. The CDR3 DNA reads as TGTGCCAGCAGTTTAGGAATTGCAACTAATGAAAAACTGTTTTTT. Its translation: CASSLGIATNEKLFF.

This clonotype was seen a handful of times. This chain links TRBV12-3 or TRBV12-4 with TRBJ1-2, with D hard to call. The CDR3 consists of 14 residues. The germline V and J ends were trimmed by 5 bases and 7 bases, with 17 bases remaining between them. CDR3 protein: CASSPRAQVGGYTF. The CDR3 DNA reads as TGTGCCAGCAGTCCTAGGGCGCAGGTTGGTGGCTACACCTTC.

Here the CDR3 reads CATSDTGTDTQYF. As DNA, the CDR3 is TGTGCCACCAGTGATACAGGCACAGATACGCAGTATTTT. The chain combines TRBV24-1 with TRBJ2-3; D gene unclear. Germline CDR1 and CDR2: KGHDR and SFDVKD. The length of the CDR3 is 13 residues. The V and J ends lost 3 bases and 1 base respectively, with 4 bases between them.

In the case of this clonotype: This may be a read error, as it is one base from a much larger clone. This rearrangement joins TRBV29-1 to TRBJ2-7; D remains ambiguous. The CDR3 contains 13 residues. In germline, CDR1 is SQVTM, CDR2 ANQGSEA. The DNA of the CDR3 is TGCAGCGTTGAAGTCGGCAGTCACTACGAGCAGTGCTTC. Protein: CSVEVGSHYEQCF.

This clonotype was observed at least ten times. The rearrangement joins TRBV7-6 to TRBJ2-3; the D gene is possibly TRBD2 (6 bases). V dropped 7 bases and J dropped 0 bases, with 17 bases sitting between them. The CDR3 covers 16 residues. Germline V gene data show CDR1 as SGHVS and CDR2 as FNYEAQ. The CDR3 spells CASTPSPGTSTDTQYF. The CDR3 nucleotides are TGTGCCAGCACCCCAAGCCCAGGGACTAGCACAGATACGCAGTATTTT.

There are many counts of this clonotype. The chain combines TRBV28 with TRBJ1-4, with D perhaps matching TRBD1 (6 bases). V was cut by 5 bases and J by 7 bases, with 14 bases left in between. The CDR3 sequence is 14 residues long. Germline CDR1 MDHEN, CDR2 SYDVKM. CDR3 DNA: TGTGCCAGCAGTCTAACAGGGAAGACTGAAAAACTGTTTTTT. Translating gives CASSLTGKTEKLFF.

This clonotype has at least ten counts. The chain's CDR3 is CATGVTDTQYF. The DNA for the CDR3 is TGTGCCACCGGGGTGACAGATACGCAGTATTTT. The chain couples TRBV24-1 to TRBJ2-3; D is undetermined. Trimming shortened V by 9 bases and J by 3 bases, and 6 bases separated the two germline ends. Germline-derived CDR1 and CDR2 are KGHDR and SFDVKD. The length of the CDR3 is 11 residues.

This sequence joins TRBV27 and TRBJ2-1; tentatively, D is TRBD1 (6 bases). Germline-derived CDR1 and CDR2 are MNHEY and SMNVEV (reference sequence). Trimming took off 3 bases at V and 10 bases at J, with 7 bases between the two ends. The CDR3 length is 11 residues. CDR3 sequence (DNA): TGTGCCAGCAGTTTTGGACAGGAGCAGTTCTTC. This encodes CASSFGQEQFF.

This clonotype showed up just a few times. The DNA for the CDR3 is TGTGCCAGCACATCGGACAGGGTCAATCAGCCCCAGCATTTT. Protein: CASTSDRVNQPQHF. V and J are TRBV12-3 or TRBV12-4 and TRBJ1-5; 8 bases are a match to TRBD1. V was pared by 7 bases and J by 3 bases, with 5 bases of the junction left unmatched. The CDR3 consists of 14 residues.

This clonotype was counted many times. One end of the junction varies from germline; a read error may be responsible. The gene calls are TRBV12-3 or TRBV12-4 and TRBJ2-1; D is possibly TRBD2 (5 bases). The CDR3 runs to 13 residues. CDR3 in amino acids: CASRNSSYHEQFF. CDR3 DNA sequence: TGTGCCAGCAGGAATTCTAGCTACCATGAGCAGTTCTTC.

This clonotype was counted ten times or more. The chain is built from TRBV20-1 and TRBJ2-4; D may be TRBD1 (5 bases). Germline V gene data show CDR1 as DFQATT and CDR2 as SNEGSKA (reference sequence). CDR3 length: 17 amino acids. The V end was cut by 5 bases, the J end by 0 bases, with 20 bases between. CDR3 in amino acids: CSAFDRRVNLAKNIQYF. CDR3 nucleotides: TGCAGTGCTTTTGACAGACGGGTTAACCTAGCCAAAAACATTCAGTACTTC.

This clonotype was counted at least ten times. V is TRBV5-1 and J is TRBJ1-5; no clear D. Trimming stripped 1 base from V and 5 bases from J, with 7 bases between. This CDR3 region has 13 residues. Germline V gives CDR1 SGHRS, CDR2 YFSETQ. The CDR3 spells CASSLTTDQPQHF. For the CDR3, the DNA is TGCGCCAGCAGCTTGACCACCGATCAGCCCCAGCATTTT.

This clonotype occurred many times. The V and J genes are TRBV20-1 and TRBJ2-3; 7 bases map to TRBD1. Germline lookup yields CDR1 DFQATT and CDR2 SNEGSKA (reference sequence). CDR3 length: 14 amino acids. With 6 bases clipped from V and 3 bases from J, the junction kept 9 bases outside the gene matches. CDR3 amino acids: CSAKTGLGTDTQYF. The CDR3 nucleotides read TGCAGTGCCAAGACAGGGTTGGGGACAGATACGCAGTATTTT.

This clonotype was counted only a few times. The rearrangement uses TRBV19 and TRBJ1-5; 8 bases match TRBD1. V lost 7 bases and J lost 4; bases outside the gene matches: 9. CDR3 length: 15 amino acids. Germline V gene sequence: CDR1 LNHDA, CDR2 SQIVND (reference sequence). CDR3 nucleotide sequence: TGTGCCAGTACCGAACTCGGGACAGGAAATCAGCCCCAGCATTTT. Encoded protein: CASTELGTGNQPQHF.

This clonotype was seen a handful of times. V usage is TRBV29-1 and J usage is TRBJ1-2; D gene unclear. V was shortened by 7 bases and J by 8 bases, with 20 bases between the two germline ends. CDR1 and CDR2 (germline): SQVTM, ANQGSEA. The CDR3 spans 13 residues. Written as DNA, the CDR3 is TGCAGCGCCTGGGTCCAGGCTCCTAGGGGCTACACCTTC. It encodes CSAWVQAPRGYTF.

This chain uses TRBV9 with TRBJ1-1; D uncertain. CDR3 length: 13 amino acids. Germline V lookup: CDR1 SGDLS, CDR2 YYNGEE. Trimming removed 0 bases at V and 5 bases at J, with 8 bases between. Here the CDR3 reads CASSVVEGTEAFF. The CDR3 DNA sequence: TGTGCCAGCAGCGTAGTAGAGGGAACTGAAGCTTTCTTT.

This clonotype appeared many times. The chain links TRBV7-9 to TRBJ1-1; D is unresolved. The CDR3 is 16 amino acids. Germline CDR1 and CDR2: SEHNR and FQNEAQ (reference sequence). V was cut by 1 base and J by 4 bases, with 16 bases left in between. The CDR3 spells CASSLVSGVEGTEAFF. In DNA form, the CDR3 reads TGTGCCAGCAGCTTAGTCTCTGGGGTTGAAGGCACTGAAGCTTTCTTT.

At least ten counts were recorded for this clonotype. The V call is TRBV6-5, the J call TRBJ2-2; D remains unclear. CDR1 is MNHEY, CDR2 SVGAGI, per germline. The CDR3 length is 14 residues. V gave up 2 bases and J gave up 7 bases, with 11 bases separating them. CDR3 in DNA: TGTGCCAGCAGTTACGCCACAGTTCACGGGGAGCTGTTTTTT. The encoded protein is CASSYATVHGELFF.

This clonotype was counted a few times. DNA of the CDR3: TGTGCCAGCCACTACCGGGGCATCAATGAAAAACTGTTTTTT. Protein sequence: CASHYRGINEKLFF. The V gene is TRBV7-8, the J gene TRBJ1-4; D is possibly TRBD1 (5 bases). Germline lookup yields CDR1 SGHVS and CDR2 FQNEAQ. Trimming removed 8 bases from V and 5 bases from J, with 15 bases in between. The CDR3 covers 14 residues.

In its sample, this clonotype was seen a few times. The genes are TRBV6-4 and TRBJ2-2; D gene unclear. CDR3 length: 10 residues. Germline values: CDR1 MRHNA, CDR2 SNTAGT. The V end was cut by 7 bases, the J end by 6 bases, with 3 bases between. CDR3 nucleotide sequence: TGTGCCAGCATACCCGGGGAGCTGTTTTTT. As protein: CASIPGELFF.